Each of the 21 T cell receptor beta chains below was sequenced from the same sample in a study of metastatic and nonmetastatic thyroid tumors. TCRdb reanalyzed the PCR reads via MiXCR. The repertoire consists of tens of thousands of clones, with around 20% occurring once and the leading ten covering over 3%. Each patient came to thyroid surgery without any prior treatment (of any kind). Sequenced sample: blood. All receptors come from a male donor with papillary thyroid cancer or a benign thyroid nodule (not recorded which). Some clones in this sample may be carry-over from other donors' samples.

This clone appeared many times. The chain joins TRBV6-2 or TRBV6-3 to TRBJ2-7, with D tentatively TRBD1 (5 bases). Trimming took 0 bases from V and 5 from J, leaving 20 bases between them. The CDR3 has 17 amino acids. Germline CDR1 and CDR2: MNHEY and SVGEGT. This CDR3 is CASSYSGRRTRQDEQYF. The DNA of the CDR3 is TGTGCCAGCAGTTACTCGGGGCGTCGGACGCGGCAGGACGAGCAGTACTTC.

The sample holds many counts of this clone. This chain's CDR3 is CASSQVGGETQYF. Written as DNA, the CDR3 is TGTGCCAGCAGCCAAGTTGGGGGAGAGACCCAGTACTTC. The chain is built from TRBV6-1 and TRBJ2-5; D assignment may be TRBD1 or TRBD2 (5 bases each). The germline gives CDR1 MNHNS, CDR2 SASEGT. V was cut by 6 bases and J by 4 bases, with 12 bases left in between. The CDR3 has 13 amino acids.

This clone is judged medium-sized. The gene calls are TRBV11-2 and TRBJ1-6, with unresolved D. Per the germline V gene, CDR1 is SGHAT and CDR2 is FQNNGV. With 8 bases removed from V and 5 bases from J, the gap between germline ends came to 10 bases. The CDR3 length is 13 residues. Here the CDR3 reads CASARGDNSPLHF. The CDR3 region has the DNA TGTGCCAGCGCCCGCGGAGATAATTCACCCCTCCACTTT.

The chain combines TRBV20-1 with TRBJ2-7; TRBD1 aligns across 7 bases. V shed 4 bases and J 1 base; nucleotides not matched to a gene: 10. Germline V gene sequence: CDR1 DFQATT, CDR2 SNEGSKA (reference sequence). The CDR3 totals 15 residues. The CDR3 bases are TGCAGTGCTACGAAATCCGGGACAGTATCCTACGAGCAGTACTTC. This codes for CSATKSGTVSYEQYF.

The table lists this clone with many counts. The chain has TRBV29-1 and TRBJ2-3; no definite D call. In germline, CDR1 is SQVTM, CDR2 ANQGSEA. The CDR3 has 11 amino acids. Between the trimmed V and J ends, which lost 5 bases and 4 bases, there was a span of 7 bases. The CDR3 nucleotides read TGCAGCGTTCAAAGGGCAGATACGCAGTATTTT. It translates to CSVQRADTQYF.

V gene TRBV20-1 combines with J gene TRBJ1-4; tentative D call: TRBD1 (5 bases). Germline V lookup: CDR1 DFQATT, CDR2 SNEGSKA (reference sequence). Trimming took 4 bases from V and 7 from J, leaving 13 bases between them. The CDR3 is 13 residues long. The CDR3 reads CSAISGRGEKLFF. In nucleotides, the CDR3 is TGCAGTGCTATTTCAGGGAGGGGTGAAAAACTGTTTTTT.

This clone showed up many times. The V gene is TRBV15, the J gene TRBJ2-7; no reliable D call. V dropped 0 bases and J dropped 2 bases, with 5 bases sitting between them. The CDR3 sequence is 13 residues long. Germline lookup yields CDR1 LNHNV and CDR2 YYDKDF (reference sequence). The CDR3 loop is CATSRDMTYEQYF. The CDR3 DNA reads as TGTGCCACCAGCAGAGATATGACCTACGAGCAGTACTTC.

This clone was picked up many times. The chain has TRBV5-6 and TRBJ2-7; TRBD1 matches at 11 bases. This CDR3 comprises 16 residues. The V and J ends lost 5 bases and 2 bases, in that order; junction bases with no gene match: 9. From germline, CDR1 is SGHDT and CDR2 YYEEEE. In DNA, the CDR3 is TGTGCCAGCAGTTTGTTGAGGGACAGGGGGACCTACGAGCAGTACTTC. Translated: CASSLLRDRGTYEQYF.

This clone was seen ten or more times. V usage is TRBV18 and J usage is TRBJ2-4; 10 bases are a match to TRBD2. The V and J ends lost 0 bases and 5 bases, in that order; junction bases with no gene match: 10. This CDR3 is 18 amino acids long. Germline-derived CDR1 and CDR2 are KGHSH and LQKENI. In DNA form, the CDR3 reads TGTGCCAGCTCACCACCTAGCGGGGGGACCGCAACCCAAAACATTCAGTACTTC. It is translated as CASSPPSGGTATQNIQYF.

This clone was found many times. J is TRBJ2-5 and V is TRBV10-2, with 8 bases fitting TRBD2. The CDR3 loop spans 19 amino acids. Germline assignment: CDR1 WSHSY and CDR2 SAAADI. V was pared by 11 bases and J by 5 bases, with 28 bases of the junction left unmatched. DNA for the CDR3: TGCGCCTGCCGGACAGAGTCATCGGCGACTAGCGAGGAATCTGAGACCCAGTACTTC. It encodes CACRTESSATSEESETQYF.

This clone has a count of ten or more. The chain is built from TRBV2 and TRBJ1-1; TRBD1 is a possible D gene (6 bases). Per germline, CDR1 SNHLY and CDR2 FYNNEI. The ends were cut back, 7 bases at V and 1 base at J, with 13 bases in the middle. The CDR3 length is 14 residues. The CDR3 sequence: CASTAGAANTEAFF. The CDR3, as DNA: TGTGCCAGCACTGCGGGGGCCGCGAACACTGAAGCTTTCTTT.

This clone has a handful of counts. A much larger clone differs by one base, so this may be a read error. This sample includes further DNA sequences coding for the same CDR3. This sequence joins TRBV12-3 or TRBV12-4 and TRBJ1-2, with TRBD1 as a possible D gene (5 bases). This CDR3 has 14 residues. The CDR3 sequence is CASSLRGDFYGYTF. CDR3 DNA sequence: TGTGCCAGCAGTTTACGTGGGGACTTCTATGGCTACACATTC.

This clone has just a few counts. Other DNA variants within this sample encode the same CDR3. The rearrangement links TRBV27 to TRBJ2-7; D call uncertain. Germline lookup yields CDR1 MNHEY and CDR2 SMNVEV (reference sequence). V shed 8 bases and J shed 2 bases, with 16 bases lying between them. CDR3 length: 14 residues. The DNA for the CDR3 is TGTGCCAGCGCCCACGGTACATCTGCCTACGAGCAGTACTTC. Translated, it gives CASAHGTSAYEQYF.

This chain joins TRBV27 and TRBJ2-7; 11 bases align to TRBD2. Germline assignment: CDR1 MNHEY and CDR2 SMNVEV (reference sequence). The length of the CDR3 is 18 residues. V shed 5 bases and J 1 base; nucleotides not matched to a gene: 13. This CDR3 reads CASSPLTSGIGMSYEQYF. Written as DNA, the CDR3 is TGTGCCAGCAGTCCCTTGACTAGCGGGATAGGAATGTCCTACGAGCAGTACTTC.

The chain links TRBV28 to TRBJ1-2, with TRBD1 identical over 9 bases. Germline V gene sequence: CDR1 MDHEN, CDR2 SYDVKM. With V trimmed by 6 bases and J by 6 bases, 5 bases remained unmatched. The CDR3 spans 13 residues. The CDR3 here is CASRGTGLNGYTF. CDR3 nucleotide sequence: TGTGCCAGCAGAGGGACAGGGCTAAATGGCTACACCTTC.

This clone was counted ten times or more. The chain joins TRBV7-2 to TRBJ2-2; D possibly corresponds to TRBD2 (7 bases). With 5 bases removed from V and 3 bases from J, the gap between germline ends came to 19 bases. Germline CDR1 is SGHTA and CDR2 is FQGNSA. The length of the CDR3 is 17 residues. CDR3 residues: CASSPPGGVRDTGELFF. The CDR3 DNA is TGTGCCAGCAGCCCCCCGGGGGGCGTGCGTGACACCGGGGAGCTGTTTTTT. Full variable domain (rest looked up from reference TRBV7-2 and TRBJ2-2): GAGVSQSPSNKVTEKGKDVELRCDPISGHTALYWYRQSLGQGLEFLIYFQGNSAPDKSGLPSDRFSAERTGGSVSTLTIQRTQQEDSAVYLCASSPPGGVRDTGELFFGEGSRLTVL.

This clone was found many times. This chain uses TRBV2 with TRBJ1-2; 7 bases match TRBD1. The CDR3 length is 13 residues. V lost 10 bases to trimming and J lost 7 bases; unmatched junction nucleotides: 12. Germline CDR1 SNHLY, CDR2 FYNNEI. The CDR3 DNA sequence: TGTGCCAACATAGACGACAGGGATAGTGGCTACACCTTC. This translates into CANIDDRDSGYTF.

This clone was picked up many times. The chain joins TRBV6-1 to TRBJ2-3, with TRBD1 matching over 7 bases. V shed 6 bases, J shed 1 base, and the junction held 4 bases outside the gene matches. Germline CDR1 MNHNS, CDR2 SASEGT. The CDR3 loop spans 14 amino acids. The CDR3 spells CASRRGPRTDTQYF. CDR3 nucleotide sequence: TGTGCCAGCAGGAGGGGGCCTCGCACAGATACGCAGTATTTT.

Details on this clone: A read error may explain this, as a much larger clone is one base away. Other DNA sequences in this specimen translate into the identical CDR3. J is TRBJ2-1 and V is TRBV11-2; 15 nucleotides align to TRBD2. The CDR3 is 15 residues long. Germline lookup yields CDR1 SGHAT and CDR2 FQNNGV. V gave up 4 bases and J gave up 13 bases; unmatched junction bases: 8. The CDR3 nucleotides are TGTGCCAGCAGCTCCGGGACTAGCGGGAGGTTTGTTCAGTTCTTC. Protein product: CASSSGTSGRFVQFF.

The table lists this clone with a few counts. A read error may explain this, as a much larger clone is one base away. CDR3 coding DNA: TGTGCCAGCAGTCTACGTAGTAGTATCCGCAATGAGCAGTTCTTC. Translated, it gives CASSLRSSIRNEQFF. The chain carries TRBV27 and TRBJ2-1; D remains ambiguous. Germline CDR1 MNHEY, CDR2 SMNVEV (reference sequence). The CDR3 runs 15 residues. V was trimmed by 5 bases and J by 6 bases, leaving 17 bases between them.

This clone was observed many times. V and J are TRBV6-1 and TRBJ2-3; a weak D match, TRBD1 (6 bases). Trimming removed 10 bases from V and 1 base from J, with 15 bases in between. In germline, CDR1 is MNHNS, CDR2 SASEGT. This CDR3 has 14 amino acids. The CDR3 region has the DNA TGTGCCACTCACAGGGAGAGGGGCACAGATACGCAGTATTTT. Translated: CATHRERGTDTQYF.